The rows below give T cell receptor beta chains drawn from one sample of a study of blood T cell repertoires in COVID-19. Profiled with immunoSEQ multiplex PCR; TCRdb holds only in-frame clones, not every one. Among approximately 500,000 clones listed, roughly 89% were seen once. Specimen: peripheral blood. These receptors were collected from a woman aged 45-59 years with COVID-19, enrolled during active disease. CDR3s include the opening cysteine and the closing phenylalanine or tryptophan. D genes are given only for firm matches. The size field is filled for only some rows; it gives once, few, many or a size class.

CASSPRQSAGPNNNYGYTF	TGTGCCAGCAGCCCTCGACAGTCAGCAGGACCCAACAATAACTATGGCTACACCTTC	TRBV7-2	TRBJ1-2	NA	NA
CASSLAPDRAYTEAFF	TGTGCCAGCAGCTTAGCTCCGGACAGGGCTTACACTGAAGCTTTCTTT	TRBV7-6	TRBJ1-1	TRBD1	NA
CASSEGGGAYEQFF	TGTGCCAGCAGTGAGGGCGGGGGGGCGTATGAGCAGTTCTTC	TRBV6-4	TRBJ2-1	TRBD2	NA
CASSHLPPGAGGADTQYF	TGCGCCAGCAGCCACCTACCACCGGGAGCGGGGGGCGCAGATACGCAGTATTTT	TRBV4-1	TRBJ2-3	TRBD2	NA
CASSPLGDNSPLHF	TGTGCCAGCAGCCCATTAGGGGATAATTCACCCCTCCACTTT	TRBV27	TRBJ1-6	NA	NA
CASSPYRSDSTDTQYF	TGTGCCAGCTCACCATATCGGTCCGATAGCACAGATACGCAGTATTTT	TRBV18	TRBJ2-3	NA	once
CASRVAGGIYGYTF	TGTGCCAGCAGGGTGGCAGGGGGCATCTATGGCTACACCTTC	TRBV5-4	TRBJ1-2	TRBD1	NA
CASRKDTGNTIYF	TGTGCCAGCAGAAAGGACACTGGAAACACCATATATTTT	TRBV2	TRBJ1-3	NA	NA
CASSSGSAYGYTF	TGCGCCAGCAGTTCAGGATCCGCGTATGGCTACACCTTC	TRBV5-1	TRBJ1-2	NA	NA
CATSDKNRDRALTNYGYTF	TGTGCCACCAGTGACAAGAACCGGGACAGGGCCCTCACTAACTATGGCTACACCTTC	TRBV24-1	TRBJ1-2	TRBD1	NA
CASSPGDSYEKLFF	TGTGCCAGCAGCCCCGGGGACAGTTATGAAAAACTGTTTTTT	TRBV7-9	TRBJ1-4	TRBD1	NA
CASSPPTGNYGYTF	TGTGCCAGCAGTCCCCCGACAGGGAACTATGGCTACACCTTC	TRBV28	TRBJ1-2	TRBD1	NA
CASSPDRDRQYF	TGTGCCAGCAGCCCCGACCGTGACAGGCAGTACTTC	TRBV11-1	TRBJ2-7	NA	NA
CASSQVSGQGFTGELFF	TGTGCCAGCAGCCAAGTATCAGGACAGGGGTTCACCGGGGAGCTGTTTTTT	TRBV3-1/TRBV3-2	TRBJ2-2	TRBD1	NA
CASSDAGSGANVLTF	TGTGCCAGCAGTGATGCCGGGTCTGGGGCCAACGTCCTGACTTTC	TRBV9	TRBJ2-6	NA	NA
CASDNGVDTEAFF	TGTGCCAGCGACAACGGGGTGGACACTGAAGCTTTCTTT	TRBV19	TRBJ1-1	NA	once
CASSGLYNEQFF	TGTGCCAGCAGCGGACTCTACAATGAGCAGTTCTTC	TRBV9	TRBJ2-1	NA	NA